This TCR beta chain is from a study of T cell repertoires in cytomegalovirus infection. Study as a whole: Both CMV infection and a matching HLA type were indicated by public TCR beta signatures.

Study observations and caveats: Adding up the frequency of public TCR beta families identified people who carried CMV plus the relevant HLA. CMV-specific TCR beta clonotypes restricted by HLA-C dominated the ex vivo response.

The CDR3 runs to 15 residues. The germline V gene has CDR1 SGHDN and CDR2 FVKESK. V dropped 1 base and J dropped 8; count of bases not matched to a gene: 7. TCRdb ran MiXCR on the reads and lists one entry per CDR3 protein. The sample has around 280,000 distinct CDR3 sequences, about 9.1% seen once. Regarding this clonotype: Its antigen is unidentified.

Sequenced material: PBMCs. The chain joins TRBV14 to TRBJ2-1; 8 bases agree with TRBD1. The clonotype comes from a human donor in good health (CMV status not recorded). Some clones in this sample may be carry-over from other donors' samples. CDR3 residues: CASSQGTGRWDEQFF. The CDR3 region has the DNA TGTGCCAGCAGCCAAGGGACAGGGCGGTGGGATGAGCAGTTCTTC.